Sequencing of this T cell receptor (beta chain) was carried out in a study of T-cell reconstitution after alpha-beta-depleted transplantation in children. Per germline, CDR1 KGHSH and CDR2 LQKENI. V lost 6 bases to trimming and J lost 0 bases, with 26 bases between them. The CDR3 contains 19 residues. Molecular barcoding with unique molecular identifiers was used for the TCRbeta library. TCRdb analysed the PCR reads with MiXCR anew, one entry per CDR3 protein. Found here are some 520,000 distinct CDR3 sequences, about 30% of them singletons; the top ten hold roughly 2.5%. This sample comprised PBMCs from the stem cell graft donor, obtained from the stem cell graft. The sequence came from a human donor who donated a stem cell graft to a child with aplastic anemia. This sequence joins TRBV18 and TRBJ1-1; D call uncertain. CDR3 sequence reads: CASSGSPGVSLRMNTEAFF. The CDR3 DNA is TGTGCCAGCTCCGGTTCGCCCGGGGTTAGCCTTCGCATGAACACTGAAGCTTTCTTT.